The 25 T cell receptor beta chains given below trace back to one sample, sequenced in a study of spatial heterogeneity in lung cancer. Points from the study as a whole: The number of expanded tumor alpha and beta chains correlated with mutation number.

TCRdb analysed the 5' RACE reads with MiXCR anew, one entry per CDR3 protein. The table has some 96,000 distinct CDR3 sequences, approximately 4.4% seen once. Time point here: sample taken at primary tumor resection. These receptors have no known antigen. The specimen comprised lung tumor tissue, sampled at surgery. These receptors were obtained from a male donor with early-stage non-small cell lung cancer.

This clonotype was picked up many times. V and J are TRBV18 and TRBJ2-3; 8 nucleotides line up with TRBD2. This CDR3 has 19 amino acids. Per the germline V gene, CDR1 is KGHSH and CDR2 is LQKENI. The trim removed 0 bases at V and 2 bases at J, leaving 13 bases unmatched. The CDR3 bases are TGTGCCAGCTCACCACCTCCGGGAATAAGGGGACTAGTCACAGATACGCAGTATTTT. This encodes CASSPPPGIRGLVTDTQYF.

This clonotype was recorded a few times. The CDR3 is CASSTSSGDYAEQYF. CDR3 in DNA: TGTGCCAGTAGTACCTCTAGCGGGGACTACGCGGAGCAGTACTTC. The V gene is TRBV19, the J gene TRBJ2-7, with 9 bases that match TRBD2. The CDR3 has 15 amino acids. J lost 7 bases, V lost 4 bases, and 11 bases had no gene match. CDR1 LNHDA and CDR2 SQIVND come from the germline V gene (reference sequence).

This clonotype was counted ten times or more. J is TRBJ2-1 and V is TRBV6-6, with a weak D call TRBD2 (6 bases). Trimming removed 7 bases from V and 4 bases from J, with 14 bases in between. The V gene's germline CDR1 is MNHNY and CDR2 SVGAGI (reference sequence). The CDR3 spans 14 residues. For the CDR3, the DNA is TGTGCCAGCACAGGAGGGTGGGATTACAATGAGCAGTTCTTC. It yields the protein CASTGGWDYNEQFF.

This clonotype was picked up many times. The chain has TRBV6-1 and TRBJ2-5; D is unresolved. The V end lost 5 bases, the J end lost 6 bases, and 16 bases lay between the germline ends. There are 14 residues in the CDR3. Germline CDR1 MNHNS, CDR2 SASEGT. DNA for the CDR3: TGTGCCAGCAGTCCCCAAGCCGGTGTAAAGACCCAGTACTTC. The encoded protein is CASSPQAGVKTQYF.

In its sample, this clonotype was seen many times. This sequence joins TRBV7-8 and TRBJ2-3; 9 nucleotides agree with TRBD2. The CDR3 extends over 16 amino acids. Germline V gene sequence: CDR1 SGHVS, CDR2 FQNEAQ. After removal of 0 bases from V and 5 bases from J, the junction contained 6 bases not matched to a gene. CDR3 residues: CASSLALSGRLDTQYF. The CDR3 DNA is TGTGCCAGCAGCTTAGCACTTAGCGGGAGATTAGATACGCAGTATTTT.

In this sample, this clonotype turned up many times. V usage is TRBV6-5 and J usage is TRBJ1-5; D remains unclear. Looked up from germline, CDR1 is MNHEY and CDR2 is SVGAGI. V gave up 0 bases and J gave up 0 bases, with 6 bases separating them. The CDR3 has 15 residues. As DNA, the CDR3 is TGTGCCAGCAGTTACTCGGGAAATAGCAATCAGCCCCAGCATTTT. As protein: CASSYSGNSNQPQHF.

The table lists this clonotype with many counts. V gene TRBV6-6 combines with J gene TRBJ2-1, with 9 bases lining up with TRBD2. Germline V gives CDR1 MNHNY, CDR2 SVGAGI (reference sequence). This CDR3 comprises 15 residues. V gave up 3 bases and J gave up 4 bases; unmatched junction bases: 4. The CDR3 is CASSYTSGPYNEQFF. The CDR3 DNA follows: TGTGCCAGCAGTTATACTAGCGGGCCTTACAATGAGCAGTTCTTC.

The sample holds many counts of this clonotype. The chain couples TRBV5-1 to TRBJ1-1, with a weak D call TRBD1 (6 bases). Germline V gene data show CDR1 as SGHRS and CDR2 as YFSETQ. CDR3 size: 15 residues. V lost 7 bases to trimming and J lost 0 bases, with 16 bases between them. DNA for the CDR3: TGCGCCAGCCAACACCGGGGGGACATGAACACTGAAGCTTTCTTT. This sequence encodes CASQHRGDMNTEAFF. The whole variable domain, filled in from reference TRBV5-1 and TRBJ1-1, reads KAGVTQTPRYLIKTRGQQVTLSCSPISGHRSVSWYQQTPGQGLQFLFEYFSETQRNKGNFPGRFSGRQFSNSRSEMNVSTLELGDSALYLCASQHRGDMNTEAFFGQGTRLTVV.

This clonotype was seen repeatedly, ten times or more. The chain combines TRBV3-1 with TRBJ2-1; no clear D gene. CDR3 length: 15 residues. The germline CDR1 and CDR2 sequences are LGHDT and YNNKEL (reference sequence). The V gene lost 0 bases and the J gene lost 0 bases, with 6 bases spanning the gap. CDR3 DNA sequence: TGTGCCAGCAGCCAAGATGTAAGCTCCTACAATGAGCAGTTCTTC. This translates into CASSQDVSSYNEQFF.

The table lists this clonotype with many counts. The V call is TRBV7-2, the J call TRBJ2-1, with D tentatively TRBD1 (5 bases). Germline values: CDR1 SGHTA, CDR2 FQGNSA. V dropped 1 base and J dropped 12 bases, with 19 bases sitting between them. This CDR3 has 15 residues. The CDR3: CASSLGRDSPHGQFF. The CDR3 DNA sequence: TGTGCCAGCAGCTTAGGCCGAGACAGCCCCCACGGGCAGTTCTTC.

Ten or more counts support this clonotype. The chain is built from TRBV10-1 and TRBJ2-1, with D perhaps being TRBD1 or TRBD2 (5 bases each). The CDR3 contains 17 residues. The germline V gene has CDR1 WNHNN and CDR2 SYGVQD (reference sequence). V lost 3 bases and J lost 5, with 20 bases in between. CDR3 sequence: CASSEDRGTRANNEQFF. The CDR3 DNA reads as TGCGCCAGCAGTGAAGATCGAGGGACCCGTGCGAACAATGAGCAGTTCTTC.

This clonotype appeared many times. The J gene is TRBJ1-5, the V gene TRBV11-3; no definite D call. CDR1 and CDR2 (germline): SGHNT, YENEEA. This CDR3 has 14 amino acids. V was cut by 10 bases and J by 1 base, with 14 bases left in between. CDR3 nucleotides: TGTGCCATTCTCGGAATTCGAAGCAATCAGCCCCAGCATTTT. It translates to CAILGIRSNQPQHF.

This clonotype was counted ten times or more. The chain has TRBV5-1 and TRBJ2-7; TRBD2 matches 8 bases. CDR1 SGHRS and CDR2 YFSETQ come from the germline V gene. The V and J ends lost 1 base and 1 base, in that order; junction bases with no gene match: 7. The CDR3 contains 16 residues. CDR3 DNA sequence: TGCGCCAGCAGCTTGAGTATGACTAGCGCTTCCTACGAGCAGTACTTC. It specifies CASSLSMTSASYEQYF.

The sample holds many counts of this clonotype. The rearrangement uses TRBV5-1 and TRBJ1-1; D is possibly TRBD1 (5 bases). The CDR3 runs 14 residues. The germline V gene has CDR1 SGHRS and CDR2 YFSETQ. The V end lost 3 bases, the J end lost 8 bases, and 17 bases lay between the germline ends. The chain's CDR3 is CASSSRVGGAEAFF. The CDR3 DNA reads TGCGCCAGCAGCTCCAGGGTAGGCGGGGCCGAAGCTTTCTTT.

This clonotype has only a few counts. This sequence joins TRBV24-1 and TRBJ2-1, with D possibly being TRBD2 (5 bases). This CDR3 spans 14 amino acids. Germline V gene lookup returns CDR1 KGHDR and CDR2 SFDVKD. The germline V and J ends were trimmed by 11 bases and 1 base, with 14 bases remaining between them. CDR3 loop: CASGLWGSYNEQFF. In nucleotides, the CDR3 is TGTGCCAGCGGGCTTTGGGGTTCCTACAATGAGCAGTTCTTC.

This clonotype came up many times. V gene TRBV27 combines with J gene TRBJ1-1; D is uncertain. The CDR3 runs to 14 residues. Trimming removed 3 bases from V and 4 bases from J, with 12 bases in between. CDR1 is MNHEY, CDR2 SMNVEV, per germline (reference sequence). CDR3: CASSFSGVSTEAFF. The CDR3 DNA reads TGTGCCAGCAGTTTTTCCGGGGTTAGCACTGAAGCTTTCTTT.

This clonotype came up many times. The chain uses TRBV12-3 or TRBV12-4 and TRBJ2-3, with no clear D. The CDR3 has 14 amino acids. The V gene lost 5 bases and the J gene lost 2 bases, with 11 bases spanning the gap. The CDR3 DNA reads TGTGCCAGCAGTCCCCGGACCCTCACAGATACGCAGTATTTT. Translated: CASSPRTLTDTQYF.

This clonotype was detected many times. The V call is TRBV20-1, the J call TRBJ2-6; D assignment may be TRBD1 or TRBD2 (5 bases each). Germline V gene sequence: CDR1 DFQATT, CDR2 SNEGSKA (reference sequence). This CDR3 region has 15 residues. V lost 3 bases and J 0 bases, leaving 9 bases between the germline ends. The CDR3 coding sequence is TGCAGTGCTAGTAAGAGGGGCTCTGGGGCCAACGTCCTGACTTTC. This gives the protein CSASKRGSGANVLTF.

The table lists this clonotype with many counts. The chain couples TRBV20-1 to TRBJ2-4; TRBD2 agrees at 7 bases. V gave up 3 bases and J gave up 0 bases; unmatched junction bases: 5. From germline, CDR1 is DFQATT and CDR2 SNEGSKA (reference sequence). This CDR3 has 15 amino acids. The CDR3 region has the DNA TGCAGTGCTAGCTTGCTAGCGGTAGCCAAAAACATTCAGTACTTC. It encodes CSASLLAVAKNIQYF.

This clonotype was seen ten or more times. The V gene is TRBV10-3, the J gene TRBJ2-1; 7 nucleotides agree with TRBD2. The CDR3 has 19 residues. Germline CDR1 reads ENHRY; CDR2 reads SYGVKD. Trimming took 3 bases from V and 3 from J; bases not matched to a gene: 17. This chain's CDR3 is CAISDRPLSGGSVYNEQFF. In nucleotides, the CDR3 is TGTGCCATCAGTGATCGACCCCTTAGCGGCGGGAGTGTCTACAATGAGCAGTTCTTC.

This rearrangement joins TRBV7-9 to TRBJ1-1; 7 bases fit TRBD1. V trimming: 4 bases; J trimming: 0 bases; junction bases outside the gene matches: 2. The CDR3 has 14 amino acids. Per germline, CDR1 SEHNR and CDR2 FQNEAQ (reference sequence). The CDR3 is CASSSTGMNTEAFF. The DNA of the CDR3 is TGTGCCAGCAGCTCGACAGGGATGAACACTGAAGCTTTCTTT.

This chain connects TRBV27 to TRBJ1-5, with D maybe TRBD1 (5 bases). The CDR3 extends over 13 amino acids. V lost 8 bases, J lost 5 bases, and 13 bases lay in between. CDR1 and CDR2 (germline): MNHEY, SMNVEV (reference sequence). CDR3 residues: CASGGDSYQPQHF. The CDR3 nucleotides read TGTGCCAGCGGGGGAGACAGTTATCAGCCCCAGCATTTT.

The chain couples TRBV27 to TRBJ2-3, with D possibly matching TRBD2 (5 bases). V was shortened by 2 bases and J by 1 base, with 13 bases between the two germline ends. There are 16 residues in the CDR3. CDR1 is MNHEY and CDR2 is SMNVEV in the germline V gene (reference sequence). The CDR3 loop is CASSLEAVYRTDTQYF. DNA for the CDR3: TGTGCCAGCAGTTTAGAAGCGGTTTACCGCACAGATACGCAGTATTTT.

There are many counts of this clonotype. This chain links TRBV29-1 with TRBJ2-1; D might be TRBD2 (6 bases). This CDR3 has 15 residues. Germline CDR1 is SQVTM and CDR2 is ANQGSEA. Trimming took off 1 base at V and 5 bases at J, with 15 bases between the two ends. The CDR3 bases are TGCAGCGTTGAAGCGGCCCCGTCGGGGGACAATGAGCAGTTCTTC. It yields the protein CSVEAAPSGDNEQFF.

The chain combines TRBV7-9 with TRBJ1-2; D gene uncertain. The CDR3 runs 14 residues. V lost 0 bases to trimming and J lost 4 bases, with 9 bases between them. Looked up from germline, CDR1 is SEHNR and CDR2 is FQNEAQ (reference sequence). The chain's CDR3 is CASSLATRRYGYTF. The CDR3 coding sequence is TGTGCCAGCAGCTTAGCCACCCGGCGCTATGGCTACACCTTC. Full variable domain (outside the CDR3, taken from reference TRBV7-9 and TRBJ1-2): DTGVSQNPRHKITKRGQNVTFRCDPISEHNRLYWYRQTLGQGPEFLTYFQNEAQLEKSRLLSDRFSAERPKGSFSTLEIQRTEQGDSAMYLCASSLATRRYGYTFGSGTRLTVV.